Sequencing of this T cell receptor beta chain was carried out in a study of blood T cell repertoires in COVID-19 (TCRdb year 2020). For the wider study: Collaborator samples came from the United States, Italy and Spain and covered acute and convalescent phases of COVID-19. The material from the prospective study consisted of cDNA or gDNA derived from T cells, B-cell-depleted T cells, or PBMCs. Subjects who had been exposed to COVID-19, were actively infected with it, or had recovered from it provided the deeply sampled blood TCRbeta repertoires that made up the dataset. The repertoires were released in a freely available public database meant as a resource for research on the immune response to SARS-CoV-2. The samples were drawn from two sources: the first 160 participants of the ongoing ImmuneRACE study, and 1,254 subjects contributed by 6 global collaborators. Nearly every sample came with metadata listing a de-identified subject ID, COVID-19 status, age in years and sex. Where HLA class I and class II types were available, the types were taken from metadata supplied by the sample provider, not from assay-based typing.

As for this clone: The specificity of this receptor is unknown. There are no base qualities to consult, and no much larger clone falls within one base.

Enrolling through a virtual design, the prospective study's participants ranged in age from roughly 18 to 90 years and lived across about two dozen United States geographic areas. To assign participants to cohorts, the prospective study relied on clinical history that participants themselves reported in a screening survey and a study questionnaire. In the prospective study, mobile phlebotomists collected whole blood, serum and a nasopharyngeal or oropharyngeal swab from each participant. Over a roughly two-month period, participants in the prospective study had the option of providing additional blood draws and questionnaires. Before DNA extraction, prospective study blood samples were shipped either frozen or at room temperature. The immunoSEQ Assay, a bias-controlled multiplex PCR, was used to amplify TCRbeta CDR3 regions from genomic DNA. In the paper's pipeline: The number of nucleated cells in each sample was estimated from the amplification of reference gene primers within the assay. Sequence reads were collapsed and filtered to measure the absolute abundance of every unique TCRbeta CDR3 rearrangement. For each sample, productive Simpson clonality was calculated by taking the square root of Simpson's diversity index across productive rearrangements. The table was pulled from immuneACCESS by TCRdb, which kept in-frame rearrangements only. Such tables lose some clones; where checked, under half of the loss comes from unresolved V genes, and the rest has no known cause. Clonal size and the V and J genes are those of that table, whereas D and trimming came from the DNA. In this sample the table shows approximately 240,000 clones, around 90% of which occur a single time. More than 5% of the sample is held by the ten biggest clonotypes.

The study at large found these results: How much clinical and demographic metadata was included differed by source and by participant, and the metadata was provided uncurated.

From the cysteine up to the phenylalanine, the CDR3 has a length of 16 residues. Only the CDR3 DNA is retained, 48 bases long and in frame from the first base. CDR1 and CDR2 were assigned from the germline V gene (reference sequence) as LNHDA and SQIVND. V is pared back by 1 base and J by 0 bases, with 10 bases lying between the germline termini. Sequenced sample: PBMCs or T cells enriched from blood (not recorded which). This receptor chain uses TRBV19 and TRBJ2-1, and perhaps TRBD2 as D gene, on 6 matching bases. This TCR was sampled from a woman aged 25 to 39 with acute COVID-19. The CDR3: CASSIGGVSSYNEQFF. The DNA sequence is TGTGCCAGTAGTATAGGGGGGGTGAGCTCCTACAATGAGCAGTTCTTC.